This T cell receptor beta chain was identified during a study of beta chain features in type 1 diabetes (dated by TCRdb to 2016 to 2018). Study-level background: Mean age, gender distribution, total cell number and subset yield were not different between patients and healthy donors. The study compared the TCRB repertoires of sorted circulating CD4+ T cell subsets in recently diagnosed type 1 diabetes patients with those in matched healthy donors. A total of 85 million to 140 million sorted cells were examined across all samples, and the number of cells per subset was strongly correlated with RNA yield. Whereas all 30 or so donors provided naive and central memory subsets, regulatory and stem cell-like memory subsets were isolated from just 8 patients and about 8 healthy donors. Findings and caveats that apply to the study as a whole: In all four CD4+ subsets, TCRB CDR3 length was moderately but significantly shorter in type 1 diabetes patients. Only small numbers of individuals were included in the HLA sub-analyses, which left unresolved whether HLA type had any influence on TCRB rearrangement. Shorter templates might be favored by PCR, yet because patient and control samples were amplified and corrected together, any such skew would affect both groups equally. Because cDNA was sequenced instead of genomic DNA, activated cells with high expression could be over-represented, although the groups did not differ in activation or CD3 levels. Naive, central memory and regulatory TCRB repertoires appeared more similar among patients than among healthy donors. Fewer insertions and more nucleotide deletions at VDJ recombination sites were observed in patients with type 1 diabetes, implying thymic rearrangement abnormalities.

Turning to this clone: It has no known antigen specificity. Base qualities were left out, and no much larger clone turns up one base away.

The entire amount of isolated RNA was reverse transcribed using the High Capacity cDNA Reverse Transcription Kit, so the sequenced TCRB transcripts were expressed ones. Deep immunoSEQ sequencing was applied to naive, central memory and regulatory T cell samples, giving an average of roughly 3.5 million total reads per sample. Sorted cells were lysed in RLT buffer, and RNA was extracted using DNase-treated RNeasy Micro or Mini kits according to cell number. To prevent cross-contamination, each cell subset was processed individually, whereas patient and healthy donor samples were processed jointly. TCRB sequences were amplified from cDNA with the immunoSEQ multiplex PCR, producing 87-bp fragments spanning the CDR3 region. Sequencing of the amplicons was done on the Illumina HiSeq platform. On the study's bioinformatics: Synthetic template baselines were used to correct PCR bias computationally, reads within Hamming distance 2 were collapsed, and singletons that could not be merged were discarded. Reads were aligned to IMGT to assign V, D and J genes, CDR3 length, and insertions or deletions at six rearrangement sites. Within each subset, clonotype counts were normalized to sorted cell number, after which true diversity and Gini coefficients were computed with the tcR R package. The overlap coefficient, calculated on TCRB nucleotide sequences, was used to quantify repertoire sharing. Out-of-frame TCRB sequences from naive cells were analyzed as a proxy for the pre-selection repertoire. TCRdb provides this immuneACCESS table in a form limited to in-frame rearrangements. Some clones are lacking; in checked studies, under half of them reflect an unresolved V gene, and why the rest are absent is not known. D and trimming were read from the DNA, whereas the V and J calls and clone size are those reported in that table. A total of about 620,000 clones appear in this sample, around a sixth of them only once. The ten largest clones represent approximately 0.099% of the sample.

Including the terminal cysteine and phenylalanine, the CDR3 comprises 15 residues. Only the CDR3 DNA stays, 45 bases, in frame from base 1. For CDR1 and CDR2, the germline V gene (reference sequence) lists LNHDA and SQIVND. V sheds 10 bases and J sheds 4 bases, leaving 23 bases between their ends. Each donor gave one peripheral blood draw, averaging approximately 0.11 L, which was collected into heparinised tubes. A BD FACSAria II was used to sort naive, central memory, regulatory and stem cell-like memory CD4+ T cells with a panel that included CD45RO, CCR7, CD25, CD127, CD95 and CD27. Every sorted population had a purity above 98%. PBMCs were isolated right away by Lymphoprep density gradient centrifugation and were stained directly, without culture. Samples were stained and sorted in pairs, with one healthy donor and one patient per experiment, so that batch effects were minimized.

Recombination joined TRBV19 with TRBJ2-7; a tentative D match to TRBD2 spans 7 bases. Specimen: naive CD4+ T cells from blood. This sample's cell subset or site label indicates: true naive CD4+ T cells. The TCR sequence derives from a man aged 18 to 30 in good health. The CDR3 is CATAKPVRGAYEQYF. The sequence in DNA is TGTGCCACGGCAAAGCCCGTACGGGGGGCGTACGAGCAGTACTTC.